The subject of this entry is one TCR beta chain. Deletions cut 5 bases from V and 8 bases from J, with 18 bases between. Per the germline V gene, CDR1 is SGHTA and CDR2 is FQGNSA. CDR3 length equals 15 residues. TCRdb's table, derived via immunoSEQ multiplex PCR, lists solely in-frame clones and lacks some. The sample lists some 99,000 clones, approximately 93% occurring once. The sample belongs to a study of OX40 agonist ivuxolimab in advanced cancers. Blood specimens came from baseline, cycle 4 day 1, and cycle 7 day 1. The source is an adult with an advanced solid tumor such as melanoma, head and neck, liver or kidney cancer. The sequences come from CD4+ or CD8+ T cells sorted from blood, collected in a trial of the OX40 agonist ivuxolimab. V usage is TRBV7-2 and J usage is TRBJ1-4; D gene uncertain. Here the CDR3 DNA reads TGTGCCAGCAGCCTCCCCACTTCCGGGAGCGAAAAACTGTTTTTT. Protein: CASSLPTSGSEKLFF.